This TCR beta chain is from a study of human T cells and chemical hapten exposure. Study background: The study traced per-sample TCR yield variation mainly to small differences in pooled library volumes.

Study-wide results and limits: With DPC sensitization, TCRs exceeding 1 in 1000 frequency showed no change.

Trimming took 7 bases from V and 4 from J, leaving 14 bases between them. This CDR3 has 13 residues. Germline V gene data show CDR1 as MNHNS and CDR2 as SASEGT. Time point in this sample: healthy volunteer bleed at 2 weeks. It was unfractionated whole blood from which total RNA was extracted. As to this clonotype: Its antigen is undetermined.

Individual cDNA molecules each carried unique molecular identifiers attached by the library. Per the study methods: Sequenced samples showed a median of approximately 100,000 TCRs each, with counts running from around 25,000 to 690,000. TCRdb re-called the RACE reads with MiXCR, one entry per CDR3 protein. V and J calls and clone size were set by TCRdb, not the authors. The table includes 100,000 to 150,000 distinct CDR3 sequences, about 8.2% detected once. V is TRBV6-1 and J is TRBJ2-7; D possibly uses TRBD1 or TRBD2 (6 bases each). The source of this sequence is a male donor in good health. Some clones in this sample may be carry-over from other donors' samples. The specimen was whole blood. CDR3 DNA sequence: TGTGCCAGCACGATAGGGGGGAGTTACGAGCAGTACTTC. Its protein product is CASTIGGSYEQYF.